The present entry profiles one T cell receptor beta chain with its context. Its specificity is unknown. A multiplex PCR was run with 60 Vbeta primers and 13 Jbeta primers. Sequencing used immunoSEQ multiplex PCR; TCRdb keeps in-frame clones, though not all of them. The sample has more than 100,000 clones; around 73% are singletons. This entry is derived from a study of cytomegalovirus exposure and HLA in healthy donors. Study-level findings and limits: Among immune exposure information, only CMV serostatus was available.

The sequence derives from a woman aged 40 to 50 in good health and CMV-seropositive. Specimen: PBMCs.

CDR3: CASSVVDTQYF. As DNA, the CDR3 is TGTGCCAGCAGTGTAGTAGATACGCAGTATTTT. The rearrangement links TRBV2 to TRBJ2-3; D remains unclear. Trimming shortened V by 4 bases and J by 5 bases, and 4 bases separated the two germline ends. Per germline, CDR1 SNHLY and CDR2 FYNNEI. There are 11 residues in the CDR3.